This TCR beta chain was identified in a study of T-cell reconstitution after alpha-beta-depleted transplantation in children. Unique molecular identifiers were used to barcode this TCRbeta library. TCRdb re-called the PCR reads through MiXCR, storing one row per CDR3 protein. The sample consists of some 840,000 distinct CDR3 sequences, around 17% of them appearing once. V lost 4 bases and J lost 5, with 9 bases in between. Germline CDR1 is SQVTM and CDR2 is ANQGSEA. The CDR3 length is 12 residues. This clonotype was seen many times. The clonotype comes from a male patient between 5 and 17 years old who had a stem cell transplant for acute lymphoblastic leukemia, so the T cells may come from the graft donor. Sequencing was performed on PBMCs, mostly from graft donor cells, taken 360 days after TCRalphabeta/CD19-depleted stem cell transplant. The genes are TRBV29-1 and TRBJ2-1, with no clear D. CDR3 sequence: CSVAKAHNEQFF. CDR3 nucleotides: TGCAGCGTTGCAAAAGCTCACAATGAGCAGTTCTTC.